One T cell receptor (beta chain) is described in this entry. In the study's own analysis: From reference gene primer amplification, estimates of nucleated cell counts were derived. The repertoire was sequenced with immunoSEQ multiplex PCR; TCRdb's copy has only in-frame clones and lacks some. V and J calls and clone size are those listed in that table; D and trimming were worked out from the DNA. This table has 400,000 to 550,000 clones, around 89% appearing once. Losses at the gene ends were 0 bases for V and 0 bases for J; bases not matched to a gene: 6. This CDR3 is built from 17 residues. Germline V gives CDR1 SGHNT, CDR2 YYREEE (reference sequence). The sample comes from a study of blood T cell repertoires in COVID-19. Study-wide context: The analysed material was cDNA or gDNA that came from T cells, B-cell-depleted T cells, or PBMCs.

The rearrangement uses TRBV5-4 and TRBJ1-3; 7 bases fit TRBD1. The sequenced sample was peripheral blood. This sequence originates from a young woman with acute or convalescent COVID-19. The CDR3: CASSLAPGQSSGNTIYF. The CDR3, as DNA: TGTGCCAGCAGCTTGGCCCCGGGACAGAGCTCTGGAAACACCATATATTTT.